This T cell receptor (beta chain) was sequenced for a study of blood T cell repertoires in COVID-19. About the research overall: Sources were T cells, B-cell-depleted T cells, or PBMCs; the material itself was cDNA or gDNA.

Sequencing used immunoSEQ multiplex PCR; TCRdb keeps in-frame clones, though not all of them. The data hold approximately 250,000 clones, with about 87% observed a single time. The study assigned cohorts using participant-reported clinical history. The sequence was obtained from a woman aged 40-49 years with acute COVID-19. Material: PBMCs or T cells enriched from blood (not recorded which).

The CDR3 here is CASSLEKTDSLATNEKLFF. CDR3 DNA sequence: TGTGCCAGCAGCTTAGAGAAGACTGACAGTTTAGCAACTAATGAAAAACTGTTTTTT. The chain has TRBV11-3 and TRBJ1-4; D is perhaps TRBD1 (5 bases). The germline gives CDR1 SGHNT, CDR2 YENEEA. V was pared by 0 bases and J by 0 bases, with 17 bases between. CDR3 size: 19 residues.